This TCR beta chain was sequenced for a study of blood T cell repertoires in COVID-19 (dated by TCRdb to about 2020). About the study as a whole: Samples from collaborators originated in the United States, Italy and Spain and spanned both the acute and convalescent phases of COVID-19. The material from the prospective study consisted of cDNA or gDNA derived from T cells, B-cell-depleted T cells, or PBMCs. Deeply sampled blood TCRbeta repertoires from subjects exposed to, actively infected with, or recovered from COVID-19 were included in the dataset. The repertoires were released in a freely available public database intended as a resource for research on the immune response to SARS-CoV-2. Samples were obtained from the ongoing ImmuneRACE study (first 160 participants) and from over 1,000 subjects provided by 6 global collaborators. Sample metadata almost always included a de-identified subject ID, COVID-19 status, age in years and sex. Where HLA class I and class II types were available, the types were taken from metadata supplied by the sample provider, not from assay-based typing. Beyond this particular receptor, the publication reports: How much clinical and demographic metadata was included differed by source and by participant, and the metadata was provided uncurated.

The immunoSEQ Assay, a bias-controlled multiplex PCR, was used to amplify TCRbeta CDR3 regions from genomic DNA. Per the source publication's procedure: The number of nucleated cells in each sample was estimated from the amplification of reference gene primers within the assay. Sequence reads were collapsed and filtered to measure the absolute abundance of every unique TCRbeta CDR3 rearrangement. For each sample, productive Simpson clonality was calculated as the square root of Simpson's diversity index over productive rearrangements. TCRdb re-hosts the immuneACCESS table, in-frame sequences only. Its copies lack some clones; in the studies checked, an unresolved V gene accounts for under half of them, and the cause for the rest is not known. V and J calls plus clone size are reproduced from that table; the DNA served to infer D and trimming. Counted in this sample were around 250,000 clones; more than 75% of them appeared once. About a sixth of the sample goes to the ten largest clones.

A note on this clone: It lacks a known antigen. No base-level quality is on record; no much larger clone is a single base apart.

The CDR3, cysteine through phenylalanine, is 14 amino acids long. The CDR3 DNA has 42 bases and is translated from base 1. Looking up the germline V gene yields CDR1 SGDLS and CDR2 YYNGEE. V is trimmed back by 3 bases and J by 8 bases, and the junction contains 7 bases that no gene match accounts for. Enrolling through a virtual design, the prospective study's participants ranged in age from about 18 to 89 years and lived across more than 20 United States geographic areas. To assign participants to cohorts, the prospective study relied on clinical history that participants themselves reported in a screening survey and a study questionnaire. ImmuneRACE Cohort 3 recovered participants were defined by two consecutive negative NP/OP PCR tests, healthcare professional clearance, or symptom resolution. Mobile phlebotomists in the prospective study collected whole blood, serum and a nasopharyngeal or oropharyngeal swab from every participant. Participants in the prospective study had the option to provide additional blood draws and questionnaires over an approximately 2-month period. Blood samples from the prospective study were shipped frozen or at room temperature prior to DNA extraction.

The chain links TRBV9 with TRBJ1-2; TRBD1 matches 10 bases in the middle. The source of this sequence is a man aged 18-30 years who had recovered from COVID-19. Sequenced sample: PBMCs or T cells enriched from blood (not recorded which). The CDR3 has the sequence CASSDDRGRRGYTF. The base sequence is TGTGCCAGCAGCGACGACAGGGGGCGACGAGGCTACACCTTC.